This TCR beta chain was retrieved from a study of blood T cell repertoires in COVID-19. Study-level information: Sample material is recorded as cDNA or gDNA derived from T cells, B-cell-depleted T cells, or PBMCs.

Those who participated ranged in age from about 18 to 89 years and resided in 20 to 30 US areas. Each participant's cohort was designated according to participant-reported clinical history. Methods used by the authors: Reference gene primer amplification in the assay estimated nucleated cell counts. Only in-frame clones appear in the TCRdb table, and some are missing; sequencing was by immunoSEQ multiplex PCR. Clone size and the V and J calls come from that table; the DNA yielded D and trimming. The sample lists approximately 360,000 clones; about 87% were seen once. V was cut by 1 base and J by 2 bases, with 8 bases left in between. The CDR3 consists of 14 residues. Germline assignment: CDR1 MDHEN and CDR2 SYDVKM.

The TCR comes from a man aged 35 to 55 in a cohort exposed to, infected with or recovered from COVID-19 (not recorded which). The chain joins TRBV28 to TRBJ1-2; D remains unclear. Sequenced material: PBMCs or T cells enriched from blood (not recorded which). DNA of the CDR3: TGTGCCAGCAGTTTATCGACTGCAAACTATGGCTACACCTTC. It encodes CASSLSTANYGYTF.